This is a list of T cell receptor beta chains from one sample in a study of T cell repertoires in cytomegalovirus infection. Antigens of these TCRs are unknown. TCRdb independently ran MiXCR on the reads; one entry per CDR3 protein. The data contain about 340,000 distinct CDR3 sequences, about 29% of them singletons. The source material was cultured PBMCs, sampled from culture after CMV antigen stimulation. The receptors were sampled from a human donor in good health (CMV status not recorded). Some clones in this sample may be carry-over from other donors' samples. CDR3s include the opening cysteine and the closing phenylalanine or tryptophan. D genes are given only for firm matches. Not all rows give a size; the values are once, few, many and, for expanded clones, a class.

clone_size	v_call	d_call	j_call	cdr3_aa	cdr3_nt
few	TRBV5-6	.	TRBJ1-4	CASSSEKLPAGEKLFF	TGTGCCAGCAGCTCCGAGAAGTTACCGGCTGGGGAAAAACTGTTTTTT
.	TRBV27	TRBD2	TRBJ2-7	CASSPGPGGVSYEQYF	TGTGCCAGCAGTCCCGGTCCGGGGGGGGTCTCCTACGAGCAGTACTTC
few	TRBV7-9	.	TRBJ2-7	CASSLDRLNPSYEQYF	TGTGCCAGCAGCTTAGATCGGCTTAACCCCTCCTACGAGCAGTACTTC
few	TRBV27	TRBD1	TRBJ1-5	CASSPGTGTGQPQHF	TGTGCCAGCAGTCCCGGGACAGGGACTGGTCAGCCCCAGCATTTT
.	TRBV7-2	.	TRBJ1-3	CASSSVFDGNTIYF	TGTGCCAGCAGCTCCGTCTTCGATGGAAACACCATATATTTT
.	TRBV12-3/TRBV12-4	.	TRBJ1-2	CASSLAPTGWDGYTF	TGTGCCAGCAGTTTAGCCCCCACAGGGTGGGATGGCTACACCTTC
.	TRBV6-1	TRBD2	TRBJ2-1	CASSDPGLAGRGNEQFF	TGTGCCAGCAGCGACCCGGGACTAGCGGGGAGGGGTAATGAGCAGTTCTTC
.	TRBV5-1	TRBD2	TRBJ2-7	CASSERLAGGSYEQYF	TGCGCCAGCTCCGAGCGGCTAGCGGGAGGTTCCTACGAGCAGTACTTC
once	TRBV6-6	TRBD2	TRBJ2-5	CASSHSAGPQYF	TGTGCCAGCAGCCATTCAGCGGGGCCTCAGTACTTC
few	TRBV10-3	.	TRBJ2-7	CAISESDAYEQYF	TGTGCCATCAGTGAGTCGGATGCCTACGAGCAGTACTTC
.	TRBV6-6	TRBD2	TRBJ2-2	CASSERGVTAGELFF	TGTGCCAGCAGTGAGCGGGGAGTAACAGCCGGGGAGCTGTTTTTT
few	TRBV6-1	.	TRBJ2-7	CASRAYEQYF	TGTGCCAGCAGAGCGTACGAGCAGTACTTC
few	TRBV5-1	TRBD2	TRBJ2-1	CASSSLAGGSSEQFF	TGCGCCAGCAGCAGTCTAGCGGGAGGTTCGTCTGAGCAGTTCTTC
.	TRBV9	.	TRBJ2-1	CASSVGGRYDNEQFF	TGTGCCAGCAGCGTAGGGGGCAGATATGACAATGAGCAGTTCTTC
.	TRBV7-9	.	TRBJ1-1	CASSLDIRTEAFF	TGTGCCAGCAGCTTAGACATCCGCACTGAAGCTTTCTTT
few	TRBV7-8	TRBD1	TRBJ2-1	CASSAGQGNEQFF	TGTGCCAGCAGCGCGGGACAGGGTAATGAGCAGTTCTTC
once	TRBV30	.	TRBJ1-3	CAWSKGGAARNTIYF	TGTGCCTGGAGTAAGGGGGGCGCAGCTAGAAACACCATATATTTT
few	TRBV6-6	.	TRBJ1-5	CASNRMSRQPQHF	TGTGCCAGCAACCGGATGAGCCGGCAGCCCCAGCATTTT
many	TRBV7-2	.	TRBJ2-3	CASSPRLVTDTQYF	TGTGCCAGCAGCCCGAGACTAGTGACAGATACGCAGTATTTT
.	TRBV12-3/TRBV12-4	.	TRBJ1-2	CASSSVSPTSYTF	TGTGCCAGCAGTTCTGTTAGCCCGACGTCCTACACCTTC
.	TRBV19	.	TRBJ2-7	CASSTNEQYF	TGTGCCAGTAGTACCAATGAGCAGTACTTC
many	TRBV7-8	TRBD1	TRBJ1-4	CASSPGQGNEKLFF	TGTGCCAGCAGCCCGGGACAGGGGAATGAAAAACTGTTTTTT
many	TRBV10-3	.	TRBJ2-1	CAINPGTFNEQFF	TGTGCCATCAATCCTGGGACTTTCAATGAGCAGTTCTTC
few	TRBV11-2	.	TRBJ1-3	CASSLQNGNTIYF	TGTGCCAGCAGCTTGCAGAATGGAAACACCATATATTTT
few	TRBV9	.	TRBJ1-1	CASSVQGQSEAFF	TGTGCCAGCAGCGTGCAGGGGCAATCTGAAGCTTTCTTT
once	TRBV4-1	.	TRBJ2-5	CASSPPRSETQYF	TGCGCCAGCAGCCCCCCACGGAGTGAGACCCAGTACTTC
few	TRBV9	.	TRBJ2-2	CASSVTGTGELFF	TGTGCCAGCAGCGTGACAGGTACCGGGGAGCTGTTTTTT
few	TRBV27	TRBD1	TRBJ2-1	CASSRRQGWNNEQFF	TGTGCCAGCAGTCGCCGACAGGGGTGGAACAATGAGCAGTTCTTC
.	TRBV28	.	TRBJ1-5	CASEVGRAVDQPQHF	TGTGCATCAGAGGTGGGCAGGGCGGTTGATCAGCCCCAGCATTTT
.	TRBV14	.	TRBJ1-4	CASSLEAPPAKGKLFF	TGTGCCAGCAGCCTCGAAGCTCCACCGGCGAAGGGAAAACTGTTTTTT
.	TRBV6-6	.	TRBJ1-1	CAGREGVSNTEAFF	TGTGCCGGGCGGGAAGGGGTATCGAACACTGAAGCTTTCTTT
.	TRBV5-6	.	TRBJ2-7	CASSHGTVYEQYF	TGTGCCAGCAGCCATGGGACCGTCTACGAGCAGTACTTC
many	TRBV5-1	TRBD2	TRBJ2-1	CASSKRERTYNEQFF	TGCGCCAGCAGCAAGCGGGAGAGGACCTACAATGAGCAGTTCTTC
few	TRBV6-6	TRBD1	TRBJ1-2	CASEWSQGDGYTF	TGTGCCAGCGAATGGAGCCAGGGGGACGGCTACACCTTC
many	TRBV7-2	TRBD2	TRBJ2-7	CASSSPGVAGPYEQYF	TGTGCCAGCAGCTCCCCGGGGGTAGCGGGCCCCTACGAGCAGTACTTC
few	TRBV11-2	.	TRBJ1-1	CASSPGLGLNTEAFF	TGTGCCAGCAGCCCGGGTCTGGGGCTGAACACTGAAGCTTTCTTT
.	TRBV4-1	TRBD2	TRBJ2-1	CASSQVGRGGENEQFF	TGCGCCAGCAGCCAAGTCGGGCGGGGGGGGGAGAATGAGCAGTTCTTC